This record concerns one TCR beta chain sequence. Its antigen is still unknown. One base away there is no much larger clone; base qualities are not given. This record comes from a study of blood T cell repertoires in COVID-19 (TCRdb year 2020). Describing the broader study: The collaborator samples originated in the United States, Italy and Spain and spanned the acute and convalescent phases of COVID-19. The material from the prospective study consisted of cDNA or gDNA derived from T cells, B-cell-depleted T cells, or PBMCs. Subjects who had been exposed to COVID-19, were actively infected with it, or had recovered from it provided the deeply sampled blood TCRbeta repertoires that made up the dataset. The repertoires were released in a freely available public database meant as a resource for research on the immune response to SARS-CoV-2. The samples were drawn from two sources: the first 160 participants of the ongoing ImmuneRACE study, and about 1,300 subjects contributed by 6 global collaborators. A de-identified subject ID, COVID-19 status, age in years and sex were almost always included in the sample metadata. HLA class I and class II types, where available, came from metadata supplied by the sample provider rather than from assay-based typing. Study-level results and caveats: Clinical and demographic metadata were provided uncurated, with the amount varying by source and participant.

Each collaborating institution followed its own protocols to collect whole blood in K2EDTA tubes. For TCRbeta analysis, collaborator samples were shipped as frozen whole blood, as isolated PBMCs, or as DNA extracted from either sample type. CDR1 SGHAT and CDR2 FQNNGV were looked up in the germline V gene. The CDR3 measures 13 amino acids from cysteine to phenylalanine. Only CDR3 DNA is held: 39 bases, read in frame from base 1. Clipping removes 1 base from V and 6 bases from J, with 3 as the unmatched junction base count. The immunoSEQ Assay, a bias-controlled multiplex PCR, was used to amplify TCRbeta CDR3 regions from genomic DNA. The original methods were these. The number of nucleated cells in each sample was estimated by amplification of reference gene primers within the assay. To quantify the absolute abundance of each unique TCRbeta CDR3 rearrangement, sequence reads were collapsed and filtered. For each sample, productive Simpson clonality was calculated by taking the square root of Simpson's diversity index across productive rearrangements. TCRdb limited this immuneACCESS table to in-frame rearrangements with V and J called. A share of clones is missing; checked studies link under half to unresolved V genes, and the rest is unexplained. V and J calls and clone size are as listed in that table; D and trimming were resolved from the DNA. The sample has 130,000 to 150,000 clones on record, approximately 90% of them singletons. Roughly 4% of the sample rests with the top ten.

The TCR originated in a woman aged 40 to 50 with acute or convalescent COVID-19. The chain is made from TRBV11-2 and TRBJ2-7, with 7 bases in between that match TRBD1. The sample comprised peripheral blood. The nucleotide sequence is given as TGTGCCAGCAGCTTAGGATACAGGGGCGAGCAGTACTTC. Its amino acids are CASSLGYRGEQYF.